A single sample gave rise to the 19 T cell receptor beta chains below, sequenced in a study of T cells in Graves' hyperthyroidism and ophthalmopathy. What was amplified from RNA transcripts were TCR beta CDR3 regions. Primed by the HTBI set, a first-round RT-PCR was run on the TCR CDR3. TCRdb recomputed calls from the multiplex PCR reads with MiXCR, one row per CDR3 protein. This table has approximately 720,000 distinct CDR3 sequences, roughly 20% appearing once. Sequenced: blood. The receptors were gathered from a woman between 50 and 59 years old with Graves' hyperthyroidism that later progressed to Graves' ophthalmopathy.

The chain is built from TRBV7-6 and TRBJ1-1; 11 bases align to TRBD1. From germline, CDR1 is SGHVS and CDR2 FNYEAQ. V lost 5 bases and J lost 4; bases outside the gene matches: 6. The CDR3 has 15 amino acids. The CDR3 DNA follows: TGTGCCAGCAGCAAACTCGGACAGGGGGCCACTGAAGCTTTCTTT. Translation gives CASSKLGQGATEAFF.

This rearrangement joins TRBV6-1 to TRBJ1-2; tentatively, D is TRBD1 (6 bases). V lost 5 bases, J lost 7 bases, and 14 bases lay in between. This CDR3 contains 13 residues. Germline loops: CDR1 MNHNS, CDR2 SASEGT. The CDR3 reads CASSWSGVPGYTF. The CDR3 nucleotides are TGTGCCAGCAGTTGGTCAGGGGTGCCTGGCTACACCTTC.

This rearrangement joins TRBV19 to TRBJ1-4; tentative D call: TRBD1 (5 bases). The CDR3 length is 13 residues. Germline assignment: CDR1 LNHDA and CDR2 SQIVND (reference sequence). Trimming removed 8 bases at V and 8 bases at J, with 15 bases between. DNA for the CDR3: TGTGCCAGTCAGTATCGGGGGTTGGAAAAACTGTTTTTT. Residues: CASQYRGLEKLFF.

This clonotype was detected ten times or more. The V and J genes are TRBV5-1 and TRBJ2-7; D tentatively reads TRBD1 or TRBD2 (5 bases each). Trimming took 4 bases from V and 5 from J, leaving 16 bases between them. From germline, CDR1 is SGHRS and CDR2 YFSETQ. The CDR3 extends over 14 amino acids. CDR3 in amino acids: CASSPEGMHDEQYF. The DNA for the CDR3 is TGCGCCAGCAGCCCCGAGGGGATGCACGACGAGCAGTACTTC.

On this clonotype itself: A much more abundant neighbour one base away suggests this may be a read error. DNA of the CDR3: TGTGCCAGCAGTGAAGGACACATGGGGGCAGATACGCAGTATTTT. Translated: CASSEGHMGADTQYF. J is TRBJ2-3 and V is TRBV6-1; D may be TRBD1 or TRBD2 (5 bases each). Trimming shortened V by 1 base and J by 4 bases, and 12 bases separated the two germline ends. Germline values: CDR1 MNHNS, CDR2 SASEGT. This CDR3 has 15 residues.

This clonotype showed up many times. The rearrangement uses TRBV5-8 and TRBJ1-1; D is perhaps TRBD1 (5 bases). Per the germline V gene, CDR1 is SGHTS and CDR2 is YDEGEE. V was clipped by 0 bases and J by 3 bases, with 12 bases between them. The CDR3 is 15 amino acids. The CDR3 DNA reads TGTGCCAGCAGCTTGGTGTGGGGGTCCGACACTGAAGCTTTCTTT. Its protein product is CASSLVWGSDTEAFF.

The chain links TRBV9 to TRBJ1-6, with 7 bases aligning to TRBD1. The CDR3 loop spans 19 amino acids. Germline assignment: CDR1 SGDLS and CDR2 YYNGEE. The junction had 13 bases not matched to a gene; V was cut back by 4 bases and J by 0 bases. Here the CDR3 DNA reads TGTGCCAGCAGCCAATCTCCGGGACAGTTCAGCTCCTATAATTCACCCCTCCACTTT. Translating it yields CASSQSPGQFSSYNSPLHF.

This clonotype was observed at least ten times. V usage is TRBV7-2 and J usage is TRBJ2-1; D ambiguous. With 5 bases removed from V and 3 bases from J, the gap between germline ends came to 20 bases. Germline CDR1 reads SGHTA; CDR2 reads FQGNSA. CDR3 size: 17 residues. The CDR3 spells CASSPGPNPIVYNEQFF. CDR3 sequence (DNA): TGTGCCAGCAGCCCGGGTCCGAACCCGATCGTCTACAATGAGCAGTTCTTC. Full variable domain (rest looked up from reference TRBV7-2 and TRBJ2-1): GAGVSQSPSNKVTEKGKDVELRCDPISGHTALYWYRQSLGQGLEFLIYFQGNSAPDKSGLPSDRFSAERTGGSVSTLTIQRTQQEDSAVYLCASSPGPNPIVYNEQFFGPGTRLTVL.

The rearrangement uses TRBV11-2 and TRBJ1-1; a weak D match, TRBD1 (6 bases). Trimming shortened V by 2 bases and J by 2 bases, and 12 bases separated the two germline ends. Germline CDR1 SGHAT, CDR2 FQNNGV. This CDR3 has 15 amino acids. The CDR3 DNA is TGTGCCAGCAGCTTACCAGGGGCCTCAAACACTGAAGCTTTCTTT. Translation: CASSLPGASNTEAFF.

As DNA, the CDR3 is TGTGCCAGCAGTTTATGGAGGACGTATAGCAATCAGCCCCAGCATTTT. This sequence encodes CASSLWRTYSNQPQHF. The J gene is TRBJ1-5, the V gene TRBV12-3 or TRBV12-4, with D hard to call. This CDR3 region has 16 residues. The germline V and J ends were trimmed by 2 bases and 0 bases, with 11 bases remaining between them.

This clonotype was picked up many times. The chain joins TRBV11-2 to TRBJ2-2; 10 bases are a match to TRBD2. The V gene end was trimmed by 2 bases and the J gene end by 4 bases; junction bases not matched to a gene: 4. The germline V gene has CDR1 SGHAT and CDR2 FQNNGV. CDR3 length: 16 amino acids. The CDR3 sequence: CASSLPSGGVTGELFF. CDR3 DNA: TGTGCCAGCAGCTTACCTAGCGGGGGAGTCACCGGGGAGCTGTTTTTT.

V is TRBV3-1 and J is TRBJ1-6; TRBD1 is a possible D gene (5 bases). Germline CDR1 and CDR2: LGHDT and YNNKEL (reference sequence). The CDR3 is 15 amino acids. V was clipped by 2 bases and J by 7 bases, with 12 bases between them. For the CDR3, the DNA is TGTGCCAGCAGCCAAATACAAGGGGCGAATTCACCCCTCCACTTT. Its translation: CASSQIQGANSPLHF. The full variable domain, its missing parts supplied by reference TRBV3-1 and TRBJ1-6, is DTAVSQTPKYLVTQMGNDKSIKCEQNLGHDTMYWYKQDSKKFLKIMFSYNNKELIINETVPNRFSPKSPDKAHLNLHINSLELGDSAVYFCASSQIQGANSPLHFGNGTRLTVT.

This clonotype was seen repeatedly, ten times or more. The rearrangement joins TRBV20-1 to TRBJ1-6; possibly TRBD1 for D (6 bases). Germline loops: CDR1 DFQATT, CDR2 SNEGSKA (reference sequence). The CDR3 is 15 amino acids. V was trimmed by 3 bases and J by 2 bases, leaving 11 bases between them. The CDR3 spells CSASGRGTYNSPLHF. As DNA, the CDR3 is TGCAGTGCTAGTGGCAGGGGAACCTATAATTCACCCCTCCACTTT.

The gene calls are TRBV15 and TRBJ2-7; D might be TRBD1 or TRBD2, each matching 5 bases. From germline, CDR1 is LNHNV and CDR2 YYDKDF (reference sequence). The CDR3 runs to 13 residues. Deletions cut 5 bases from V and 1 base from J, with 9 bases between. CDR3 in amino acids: CATSERGSYEQYF. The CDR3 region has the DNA TGTGCCACCAGCGAGAGGGGATCCTACGAGCAGTACTTC.

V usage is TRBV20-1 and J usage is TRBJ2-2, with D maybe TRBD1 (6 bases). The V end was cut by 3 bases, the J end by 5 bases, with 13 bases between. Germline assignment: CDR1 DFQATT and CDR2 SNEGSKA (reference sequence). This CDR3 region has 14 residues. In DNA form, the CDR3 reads TGCAGTGCTAGGGACAATAGGGGGACCGGGGAGCTGTTTTTT. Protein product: CSARDNRGTGELFF.

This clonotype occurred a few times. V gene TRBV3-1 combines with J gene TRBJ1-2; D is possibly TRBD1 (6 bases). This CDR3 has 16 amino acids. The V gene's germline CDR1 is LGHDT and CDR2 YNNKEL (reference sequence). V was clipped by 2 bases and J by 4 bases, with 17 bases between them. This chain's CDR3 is CASSQPTGLGVYGYTF. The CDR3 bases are TGTGCCAGCAGCCAACCAACAGGGTTGGGAGTCTATGGCTACACCTTC.

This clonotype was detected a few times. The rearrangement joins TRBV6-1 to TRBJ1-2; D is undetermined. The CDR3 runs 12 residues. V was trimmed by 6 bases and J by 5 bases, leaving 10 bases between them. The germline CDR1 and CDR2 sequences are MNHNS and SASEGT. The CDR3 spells CASSPTIYGYTF. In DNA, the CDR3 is TGTGCCAGCAGCCCCACCATATATGGCTACACCTTC.

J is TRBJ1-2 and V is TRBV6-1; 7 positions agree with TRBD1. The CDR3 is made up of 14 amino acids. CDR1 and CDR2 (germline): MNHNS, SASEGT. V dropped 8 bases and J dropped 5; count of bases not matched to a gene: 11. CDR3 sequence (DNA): TGTGCCAGCGTAGGGGGCAGGGGTAATTATGGCTACACCTTC. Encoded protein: CASVGGRGNYGYTF.

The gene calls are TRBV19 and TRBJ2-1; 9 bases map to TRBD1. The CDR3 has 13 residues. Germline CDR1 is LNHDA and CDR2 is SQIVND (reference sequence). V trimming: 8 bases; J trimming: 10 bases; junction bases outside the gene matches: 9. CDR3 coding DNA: TGTGCCAGTCGGGACAGGGAAGTGGTGGAGCAGTTCTTC. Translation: CASRDREVVEQFF.